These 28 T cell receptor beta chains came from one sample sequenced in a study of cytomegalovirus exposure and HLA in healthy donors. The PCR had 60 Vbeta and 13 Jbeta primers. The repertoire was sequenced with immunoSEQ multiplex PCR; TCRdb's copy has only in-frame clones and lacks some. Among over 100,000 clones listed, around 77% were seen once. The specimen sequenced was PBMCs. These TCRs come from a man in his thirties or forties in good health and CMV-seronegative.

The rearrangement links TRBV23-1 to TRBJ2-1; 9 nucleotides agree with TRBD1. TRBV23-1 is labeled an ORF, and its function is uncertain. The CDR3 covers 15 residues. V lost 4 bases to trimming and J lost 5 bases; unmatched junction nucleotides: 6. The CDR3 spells CASSPSGDRDNEQFF. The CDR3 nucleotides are TGCGCCAGCAGTCCCAGTGGGGACAGGGACAATGAGCAGTTCTTC.

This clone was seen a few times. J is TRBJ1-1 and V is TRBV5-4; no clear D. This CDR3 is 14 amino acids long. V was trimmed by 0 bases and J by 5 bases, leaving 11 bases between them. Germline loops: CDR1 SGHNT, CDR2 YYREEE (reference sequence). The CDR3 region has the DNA TGTGCCAGCAGCTTGGGCGGGGTGGGTACTGAAGCTTTCTTT. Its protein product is CASSLGGVGTEAFF.

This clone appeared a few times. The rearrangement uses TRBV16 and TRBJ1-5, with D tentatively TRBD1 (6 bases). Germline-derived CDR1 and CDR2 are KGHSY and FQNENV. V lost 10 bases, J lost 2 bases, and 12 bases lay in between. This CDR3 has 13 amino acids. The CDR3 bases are TGTGCCAACTCGGGGGGGCGCAATCAGCCCCAGCATTTT. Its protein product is CANSGGRNQPQHF.

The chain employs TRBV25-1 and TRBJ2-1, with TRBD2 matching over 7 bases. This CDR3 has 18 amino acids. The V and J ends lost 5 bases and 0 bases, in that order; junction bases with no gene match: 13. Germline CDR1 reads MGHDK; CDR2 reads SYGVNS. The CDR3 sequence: CASSTQLTSRSSYNEQFF. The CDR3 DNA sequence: TGTGCCAGCAGTACCCAACTGACTAGCAGGAGCTCCTACAATGAGCAGTTCTTC.

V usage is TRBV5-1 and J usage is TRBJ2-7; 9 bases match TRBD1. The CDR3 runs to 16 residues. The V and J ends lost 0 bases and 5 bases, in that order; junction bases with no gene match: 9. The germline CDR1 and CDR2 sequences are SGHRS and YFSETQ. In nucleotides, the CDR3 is TGCGCCAGCAGCTTGGGGCACAGGGGGCTCAACGACGAGCAGTACTTC. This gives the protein CASSLGHRGLNDEQYF.

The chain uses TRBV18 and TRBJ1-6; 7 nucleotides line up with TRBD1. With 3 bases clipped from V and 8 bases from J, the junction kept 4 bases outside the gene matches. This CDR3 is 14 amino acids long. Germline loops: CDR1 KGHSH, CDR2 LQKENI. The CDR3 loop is CASSPTQGDSPLHF. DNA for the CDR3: TGTGCCAGCTCACCTACTCAGGGGGATTCACCCCTCCACTTT.

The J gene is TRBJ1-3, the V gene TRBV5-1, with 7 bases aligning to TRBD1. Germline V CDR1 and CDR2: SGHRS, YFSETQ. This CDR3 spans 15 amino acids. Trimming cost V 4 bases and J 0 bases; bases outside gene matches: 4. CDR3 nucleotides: TGCGCCAGCAGCGCCGGGACAGACTCTGGAAACACCATATATTTT. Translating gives CASSAGTDSGNTIYF.

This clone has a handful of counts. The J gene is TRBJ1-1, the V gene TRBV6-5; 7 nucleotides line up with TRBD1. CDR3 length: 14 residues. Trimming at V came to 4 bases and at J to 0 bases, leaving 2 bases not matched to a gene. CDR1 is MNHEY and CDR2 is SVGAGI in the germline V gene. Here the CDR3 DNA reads TGTGCCAGCAGTTGGGGACAGTTGAACACTGAAGCTTTCTTT. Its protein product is CASSWGQLNTEAFF.

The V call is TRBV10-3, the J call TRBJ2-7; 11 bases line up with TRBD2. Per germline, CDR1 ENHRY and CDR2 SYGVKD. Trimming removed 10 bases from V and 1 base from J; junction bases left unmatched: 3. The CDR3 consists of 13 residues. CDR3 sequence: CASLAGGSYEQYF. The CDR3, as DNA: TGTGCCAGCCTAGCGGGAGGATCCTACGAGCAGTACTTC.

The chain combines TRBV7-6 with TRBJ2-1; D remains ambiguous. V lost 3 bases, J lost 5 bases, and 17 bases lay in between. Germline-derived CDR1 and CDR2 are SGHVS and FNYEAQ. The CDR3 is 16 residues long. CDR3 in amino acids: CASSFGRETPNNEQFF. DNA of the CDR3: TGTGCCAGCAGCTTTGGGCGCGAGACCCCTAACAATGAGCAGTTCTTC.

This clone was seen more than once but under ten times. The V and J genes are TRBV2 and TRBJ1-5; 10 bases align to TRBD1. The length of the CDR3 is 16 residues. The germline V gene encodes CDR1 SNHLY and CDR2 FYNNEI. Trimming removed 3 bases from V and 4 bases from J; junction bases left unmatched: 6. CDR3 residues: CASSESLGQGNQPQHF. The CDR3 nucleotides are TGTGCCAGCAGTGAGAGTTTGGGACAGGGGAATCAGCCCCAGCATTTT.

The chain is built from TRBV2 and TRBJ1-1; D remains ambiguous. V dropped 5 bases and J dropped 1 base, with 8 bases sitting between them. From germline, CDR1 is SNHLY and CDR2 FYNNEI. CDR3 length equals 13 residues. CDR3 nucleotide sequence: TGTGCCAGCAGTTTGCGACAGAACACTGAAGCTTTCTTT. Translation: CASSLRQNTEAFF.

The CDR3 DNA follows: TGTGCCAGCAGCCCTACCGAGGTAATGACAGAGACCCAGTACTTC. Translated, it gives CASSPTEVMTETQYF. This sequence joins TRBV7-6 and TRBJ2-5; D uncertain. V was shortened by 5 bases and J by 4 bases, with 17 bases between the two germline ends. CDR1 and CDR2 from the germline V gene are SGHVS and FNYEAQ. This CDR3 spans 15 amino acids.

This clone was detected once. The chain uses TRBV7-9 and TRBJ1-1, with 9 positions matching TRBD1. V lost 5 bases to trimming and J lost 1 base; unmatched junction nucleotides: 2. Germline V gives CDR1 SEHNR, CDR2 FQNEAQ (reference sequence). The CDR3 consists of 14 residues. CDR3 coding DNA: TGTGCCAGCAGCACGGGACAGGGGAACACTGAAGCTTTCTTT. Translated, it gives CASSTGQGNTEAFF. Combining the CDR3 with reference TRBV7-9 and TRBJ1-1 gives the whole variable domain DTGVSQNPRHKITKRGQNVTFRCDPISEHNRLYWYRQTLGQGPEFLTYFQNEAQLEKSRLLSDRFSAERPKGSFSTLEIQRTEQGDSAMYLCASSTGQGNTEAFFGQGTRLTVV.

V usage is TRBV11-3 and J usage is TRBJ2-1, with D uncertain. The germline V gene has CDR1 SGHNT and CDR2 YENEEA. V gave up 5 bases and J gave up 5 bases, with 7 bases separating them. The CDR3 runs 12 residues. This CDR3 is CASSQFNNEQFF. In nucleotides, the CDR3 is TGTGCCAGCAGCCAGTTCAACAATGAGCAGTTCTTC.

CDR3 nucleotide sequence: TGCGCCAGCAGCTTCGACAGAAACCTCTATGGCTACACCTTC. This translates into CASSFDRNLYGYTF. This chain connects TRBV5-1 to TRBJ1-2, with TRBD1 as a possible D gene (5 bases). The CDR3 covers 14 residues. The germline V and J ends were trimmed by 2 bases and 4 bases, with 12 bases remaining between them. The germline CDR1 and CDR2 sequences are SGHRS and YFSETQ.

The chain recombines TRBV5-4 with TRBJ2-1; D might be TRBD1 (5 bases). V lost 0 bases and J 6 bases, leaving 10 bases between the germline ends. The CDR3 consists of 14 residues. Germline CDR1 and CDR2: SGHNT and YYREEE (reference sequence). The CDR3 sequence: CASSLGPTGNEQFF. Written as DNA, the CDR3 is TGTGCCAGCAGCTTGGGTCCAACAGGCAATGAGCAGTTCTTC.

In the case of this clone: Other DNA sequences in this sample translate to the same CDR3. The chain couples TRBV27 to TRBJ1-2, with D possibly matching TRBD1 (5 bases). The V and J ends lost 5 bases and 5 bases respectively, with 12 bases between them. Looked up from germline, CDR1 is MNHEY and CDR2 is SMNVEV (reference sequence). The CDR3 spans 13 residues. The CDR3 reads CASSPGAGYGYTF. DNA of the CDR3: TGTGCCAGCAGTCCAGGCGCAGGGTATGGCTACACCTTC.

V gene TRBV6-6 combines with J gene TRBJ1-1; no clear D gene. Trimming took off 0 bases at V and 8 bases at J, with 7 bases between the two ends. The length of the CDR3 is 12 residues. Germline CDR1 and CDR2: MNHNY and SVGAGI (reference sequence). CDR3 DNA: TGTGCCAGCAGTTACTCGGGCAGAGAAGCTTTCTTT. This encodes CASSYSGREAFF.

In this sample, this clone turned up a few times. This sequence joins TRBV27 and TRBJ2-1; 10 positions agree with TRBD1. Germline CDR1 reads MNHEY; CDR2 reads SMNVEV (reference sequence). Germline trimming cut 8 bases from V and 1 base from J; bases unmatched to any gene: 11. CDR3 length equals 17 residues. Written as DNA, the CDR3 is TGTGCCAGCCGAAACCCCCGGGACAGGGGTTCCTACAATGAGCAGTTCTTC. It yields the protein CASRNPRDRGSYNEQFF.

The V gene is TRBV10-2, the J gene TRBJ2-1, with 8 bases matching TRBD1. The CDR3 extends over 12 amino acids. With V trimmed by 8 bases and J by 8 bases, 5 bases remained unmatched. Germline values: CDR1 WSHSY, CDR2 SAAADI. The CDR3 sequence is CASGGQDHEQFF. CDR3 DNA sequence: TGCGCCAGCGGGGGACAGGACCATGAGCAGTTCTTC.

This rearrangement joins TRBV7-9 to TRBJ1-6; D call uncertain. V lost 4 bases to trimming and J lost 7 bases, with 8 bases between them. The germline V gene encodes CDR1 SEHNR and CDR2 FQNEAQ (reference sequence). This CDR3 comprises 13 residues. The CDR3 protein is CASSSMSNSPLHF. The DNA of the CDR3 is TGTGCCAGCAGCTCAATGTCCAATTCACCCCTCCACTTT.

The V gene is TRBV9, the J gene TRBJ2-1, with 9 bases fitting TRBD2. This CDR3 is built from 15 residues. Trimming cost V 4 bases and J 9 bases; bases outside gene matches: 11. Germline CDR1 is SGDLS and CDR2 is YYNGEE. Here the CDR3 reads CASSLRLAGSSEQFF. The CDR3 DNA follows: TGTGCCAGCAGCCTCCGGCTAGCGGGAAGCAGTGAGCAGTTCTTC.

CDR3 in DNA: TGTGCCAGCAGCCACTACCGGGACAGTGAAGCTTTCTTT. It codes for CASSHYRDSEAFF. This chain connects TRBV4-2 to TRBJ1-1; 7 nucleotides line up with TRBD1. The CDR3 length is 13 residues. CDR1 is LGHNA, CDR2 YNFKEQ, per germline. J lost 7 bases, V lost 3 bases, and 5 bases had no gene match.

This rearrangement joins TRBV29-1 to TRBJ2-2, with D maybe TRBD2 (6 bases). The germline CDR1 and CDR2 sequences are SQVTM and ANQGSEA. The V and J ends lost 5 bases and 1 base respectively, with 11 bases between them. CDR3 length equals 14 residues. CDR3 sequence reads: CSVKGLENTGELFF. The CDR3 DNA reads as TGCAGCGTTAAGGGACTGGAGAACACCGGGGAGCTGTTTTTT.

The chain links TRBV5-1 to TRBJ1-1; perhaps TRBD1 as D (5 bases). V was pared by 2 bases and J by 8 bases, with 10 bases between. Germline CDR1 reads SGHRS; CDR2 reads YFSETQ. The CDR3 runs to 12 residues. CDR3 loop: CASSLPHREAFF. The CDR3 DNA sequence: TGCGCCAGCAGCTTACCTCACAGGGAAGCTTTCTTT.

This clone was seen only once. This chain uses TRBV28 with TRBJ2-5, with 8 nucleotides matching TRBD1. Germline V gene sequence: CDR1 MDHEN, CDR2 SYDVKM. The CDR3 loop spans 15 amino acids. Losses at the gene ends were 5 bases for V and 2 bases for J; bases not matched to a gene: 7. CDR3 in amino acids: CASSPTGETQETQYF. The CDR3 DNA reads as TGTGCCAGCAGTCCGACAGGGGAAACTCAAGAGACCCAGTACTTC.

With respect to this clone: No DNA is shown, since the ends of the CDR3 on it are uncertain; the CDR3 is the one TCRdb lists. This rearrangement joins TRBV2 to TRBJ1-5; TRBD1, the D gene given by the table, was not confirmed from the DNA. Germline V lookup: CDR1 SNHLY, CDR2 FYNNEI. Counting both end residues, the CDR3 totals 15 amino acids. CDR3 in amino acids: CASSTSTGKHQPQHF.